This TCR beta chain comes out of a study of T cells in Graves' hyperthyroidism and ophthalmopathy. The wider study: The blood sample was taken at first diagnosis, before treatment began.

This CDR3 contains 17 residues. V was pared by 5 bases and J by 2 bases, with 21 bases between. The authors took PBMCs from 9.5 to 10 ml fresh peripheral blood. Template material for amplifying TCR beta CDR3 regions consisted of RNA transcripts. With the HTBI primer set, the TCR CDR3 went through a first round of RT-PCR. Each CDR3 protein is one row after TCRdb ran MiXCR on the multiplex PCR reads. The top ten clones hold roughly 8.3% of a sample with over 700,000 distinct CDR3 sequences, over 35% of them seen once. This clonotype was observed a few times. Its antigen is not identified. Study findings and constraints: It was a median roughly six months before onset that the model predicted ophthalmopathy.

The sequenced sample was blood. This chain uses TRBV12-3 or TRBV12-4 with TRBJ1-1, with D perhaps matching TRBD1 (5 bases). The TCR was taken from a man younger than 35 with Graves' hyperthyroidism. CDR3 nucleotides: TGTGCCAGCAGTCTGCAGCGGTCGATTGGGGGAAACACTGAAGCTTTCTTT. Translating it yields CASSLQRSIGGNTEAFF.